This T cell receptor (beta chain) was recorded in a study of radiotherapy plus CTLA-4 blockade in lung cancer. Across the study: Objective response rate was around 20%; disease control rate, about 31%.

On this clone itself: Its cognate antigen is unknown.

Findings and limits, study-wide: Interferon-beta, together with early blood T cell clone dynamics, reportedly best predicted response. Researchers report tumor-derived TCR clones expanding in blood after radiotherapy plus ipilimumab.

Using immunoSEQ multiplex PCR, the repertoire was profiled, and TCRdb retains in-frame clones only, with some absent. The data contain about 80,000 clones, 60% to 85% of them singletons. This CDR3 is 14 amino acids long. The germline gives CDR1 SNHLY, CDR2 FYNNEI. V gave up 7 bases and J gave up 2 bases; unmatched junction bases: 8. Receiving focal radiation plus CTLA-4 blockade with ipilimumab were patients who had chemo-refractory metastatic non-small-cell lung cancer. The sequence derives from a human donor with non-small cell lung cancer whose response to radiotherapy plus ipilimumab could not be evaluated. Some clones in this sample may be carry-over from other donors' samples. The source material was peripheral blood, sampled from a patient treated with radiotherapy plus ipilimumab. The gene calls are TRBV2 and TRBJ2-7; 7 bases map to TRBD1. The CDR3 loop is CASNRDRETYEQYF. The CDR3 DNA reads TGTGCCAGCAATCGTGACAGGGAAACCTACGAGCAGTACTTC.